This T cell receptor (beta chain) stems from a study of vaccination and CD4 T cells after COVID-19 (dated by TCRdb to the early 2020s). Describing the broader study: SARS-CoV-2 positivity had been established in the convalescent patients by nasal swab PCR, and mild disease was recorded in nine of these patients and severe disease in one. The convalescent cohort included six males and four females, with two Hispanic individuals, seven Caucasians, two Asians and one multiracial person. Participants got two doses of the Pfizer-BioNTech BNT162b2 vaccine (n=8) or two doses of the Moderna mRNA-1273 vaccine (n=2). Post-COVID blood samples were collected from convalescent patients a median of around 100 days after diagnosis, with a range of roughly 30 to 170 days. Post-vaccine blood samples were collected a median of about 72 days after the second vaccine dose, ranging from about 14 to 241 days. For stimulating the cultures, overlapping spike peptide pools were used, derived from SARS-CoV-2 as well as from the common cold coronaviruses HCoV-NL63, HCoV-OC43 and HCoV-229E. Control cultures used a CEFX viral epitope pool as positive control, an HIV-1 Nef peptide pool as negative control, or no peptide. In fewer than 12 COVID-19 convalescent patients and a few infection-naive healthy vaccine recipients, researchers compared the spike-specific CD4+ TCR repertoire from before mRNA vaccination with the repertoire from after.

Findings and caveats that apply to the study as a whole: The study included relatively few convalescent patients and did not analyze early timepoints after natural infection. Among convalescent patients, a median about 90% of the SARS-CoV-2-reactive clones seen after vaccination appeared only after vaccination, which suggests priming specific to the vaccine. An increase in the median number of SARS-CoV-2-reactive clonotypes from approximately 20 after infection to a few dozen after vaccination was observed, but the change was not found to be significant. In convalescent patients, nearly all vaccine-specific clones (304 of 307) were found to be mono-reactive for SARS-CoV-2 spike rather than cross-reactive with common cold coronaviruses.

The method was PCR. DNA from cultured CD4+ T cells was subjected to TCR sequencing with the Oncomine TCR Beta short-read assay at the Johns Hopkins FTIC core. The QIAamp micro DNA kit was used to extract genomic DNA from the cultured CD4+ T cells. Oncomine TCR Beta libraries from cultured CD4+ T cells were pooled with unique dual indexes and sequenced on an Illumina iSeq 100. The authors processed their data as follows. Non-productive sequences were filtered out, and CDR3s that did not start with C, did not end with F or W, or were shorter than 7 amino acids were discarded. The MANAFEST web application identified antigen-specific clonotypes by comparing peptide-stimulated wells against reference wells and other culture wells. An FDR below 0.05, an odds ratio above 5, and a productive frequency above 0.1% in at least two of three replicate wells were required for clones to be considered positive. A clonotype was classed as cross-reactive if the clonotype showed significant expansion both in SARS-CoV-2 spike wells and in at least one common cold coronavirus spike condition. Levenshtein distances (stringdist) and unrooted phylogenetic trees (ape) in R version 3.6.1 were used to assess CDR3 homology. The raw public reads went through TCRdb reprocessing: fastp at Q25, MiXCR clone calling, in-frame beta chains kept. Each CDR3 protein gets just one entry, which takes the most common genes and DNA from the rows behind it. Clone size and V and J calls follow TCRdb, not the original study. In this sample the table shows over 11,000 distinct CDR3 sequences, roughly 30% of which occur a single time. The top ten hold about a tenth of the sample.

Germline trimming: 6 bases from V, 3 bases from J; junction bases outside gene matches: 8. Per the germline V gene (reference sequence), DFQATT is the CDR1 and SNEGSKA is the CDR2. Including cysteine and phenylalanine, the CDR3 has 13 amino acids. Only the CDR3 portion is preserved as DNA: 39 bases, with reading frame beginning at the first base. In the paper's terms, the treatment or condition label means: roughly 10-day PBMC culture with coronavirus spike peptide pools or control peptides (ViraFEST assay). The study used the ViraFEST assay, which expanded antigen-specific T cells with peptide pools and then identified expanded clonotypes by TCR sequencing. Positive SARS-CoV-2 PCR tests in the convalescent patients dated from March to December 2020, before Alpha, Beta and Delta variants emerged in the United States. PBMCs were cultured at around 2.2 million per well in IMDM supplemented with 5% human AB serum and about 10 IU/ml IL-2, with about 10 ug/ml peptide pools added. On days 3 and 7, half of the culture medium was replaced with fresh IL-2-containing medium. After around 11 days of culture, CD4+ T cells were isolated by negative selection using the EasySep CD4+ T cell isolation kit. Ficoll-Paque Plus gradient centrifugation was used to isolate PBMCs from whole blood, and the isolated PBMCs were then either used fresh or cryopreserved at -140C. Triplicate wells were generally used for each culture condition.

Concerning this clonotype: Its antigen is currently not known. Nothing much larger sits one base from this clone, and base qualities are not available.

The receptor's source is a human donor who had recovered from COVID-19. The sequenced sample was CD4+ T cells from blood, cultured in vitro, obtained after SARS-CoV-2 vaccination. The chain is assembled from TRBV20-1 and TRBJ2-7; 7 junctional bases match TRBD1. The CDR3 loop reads CSAYGTDYYEQYF. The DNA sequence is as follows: TGCAGTGCCTACGGGACAGACTACTACGAGCAGTACTTC.